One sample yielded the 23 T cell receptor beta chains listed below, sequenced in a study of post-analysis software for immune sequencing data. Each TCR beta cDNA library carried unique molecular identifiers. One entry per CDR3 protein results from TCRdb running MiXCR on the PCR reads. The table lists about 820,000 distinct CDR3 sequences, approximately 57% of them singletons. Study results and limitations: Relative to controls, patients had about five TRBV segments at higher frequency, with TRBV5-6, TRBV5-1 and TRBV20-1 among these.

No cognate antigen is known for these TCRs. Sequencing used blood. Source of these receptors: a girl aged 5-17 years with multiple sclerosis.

CDR3 amino acids: CASSPSSGRAGYEQYF. The CDR3 coding sequence is TGTGCCAGCAGTCCCAGTAGCGGGAGGGCCGGTTACGAGCAGTACTTC. This sequence joins TRBV12-3 or TRBV12-4 and TRBJ2-7; 11 nucleotides align to TRBD2. The CDR3 has 16 residues. The V gene end was trimmed by 5 bases and the J gene end by 4 bases; junction bases not matched to a gene: 10.

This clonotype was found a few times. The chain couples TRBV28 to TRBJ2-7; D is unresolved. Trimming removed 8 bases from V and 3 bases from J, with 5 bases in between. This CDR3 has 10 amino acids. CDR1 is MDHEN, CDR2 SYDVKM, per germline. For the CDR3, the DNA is TGTGCCAGCGGGCGCTACGAGCAGTACTTC. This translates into CASGRYEQYF. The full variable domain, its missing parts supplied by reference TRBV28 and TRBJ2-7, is DVKVTQSSRYLVKRTGEKVFLECVQDMDHENMFWYRQDPGLGLRLIYFSYDVKMKEKGDIPEGYSVSREKKERFSLILESASTNQTSMYLCASGRYEQYFGPGTRLTVT.

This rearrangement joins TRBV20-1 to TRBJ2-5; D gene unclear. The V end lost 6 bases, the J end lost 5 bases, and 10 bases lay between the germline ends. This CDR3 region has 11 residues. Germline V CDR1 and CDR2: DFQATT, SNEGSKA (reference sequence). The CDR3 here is CSAHFLETQYF. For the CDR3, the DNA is TGCAGTGCCCACTTCTTGGAGACCCAGTACTTC.

The CDR3 reads CASSQVGPSGNYEQYF. The CDR3 nucleotides read TGTGCCAGCAGCCAAGTCGGCCCTAGCGGGAACTACGAGCAGTACTTC. The chain combines TRBV4-2 with TRBJ2-7; 9 nucleotides align to TRBD2. Trimming cost V 1 base and J 3 bases; bases outside gene matches: 7. The CDR3 totals 16 residues. CDR1 LGHNA and CDR2 YNFKEQ come from the germline V gene.

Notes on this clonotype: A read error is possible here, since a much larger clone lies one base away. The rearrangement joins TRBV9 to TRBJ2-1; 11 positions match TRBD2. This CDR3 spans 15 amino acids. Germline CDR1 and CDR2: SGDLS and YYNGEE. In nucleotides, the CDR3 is TGTGCCGGCAGCGTAGAACTAGCGGGGGACAATGAGCAGTTCTTC. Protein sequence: CAGSVELAGDNEQFF.

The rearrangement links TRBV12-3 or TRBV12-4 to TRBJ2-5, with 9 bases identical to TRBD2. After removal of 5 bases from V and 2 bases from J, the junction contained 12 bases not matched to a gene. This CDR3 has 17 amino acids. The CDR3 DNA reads TGTGCCAGCAGTCTAAAGAGGTCTAGCGGGGTTCAAGAGACCCAGTACTTC. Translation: CASSLKRSSGVQETQYF.

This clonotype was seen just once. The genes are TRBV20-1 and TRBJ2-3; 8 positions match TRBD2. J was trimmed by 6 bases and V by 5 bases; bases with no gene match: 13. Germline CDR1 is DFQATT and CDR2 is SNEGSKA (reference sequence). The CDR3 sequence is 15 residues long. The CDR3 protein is CSAPTPGGPWDTQYF. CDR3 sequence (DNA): TGCAGTGCTCCCACTCCGGGAGGGCCTTGGGATACGCAGTATTTT.

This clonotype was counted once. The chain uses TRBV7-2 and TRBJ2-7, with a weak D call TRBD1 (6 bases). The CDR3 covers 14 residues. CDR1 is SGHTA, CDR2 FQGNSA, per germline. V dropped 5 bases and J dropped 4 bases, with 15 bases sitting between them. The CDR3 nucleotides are TGTGCCAGCAGCCCCCGCCAGGGGTGGTACGAGCAGTACTTC. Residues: CASSPRQGWYEQYF.

The CDR3 spells CASTQRGAGSSYNSPLHF. CDR3 coding DNA: TGTGCCAGCACCCAGCGGGGGGCAGGTAGTTCCTATAATTCACCCCTCCACTTT. V gene TRBV12-3 or TRBV12-4 combines with J gene TRBJ1-6, with a weak D call TRBD1 (6 bases). Between the trimmed V and J ends, which lost 7 bases and 1 base, there was a span of 20 bases. This CDR3 has 18 amino acids.

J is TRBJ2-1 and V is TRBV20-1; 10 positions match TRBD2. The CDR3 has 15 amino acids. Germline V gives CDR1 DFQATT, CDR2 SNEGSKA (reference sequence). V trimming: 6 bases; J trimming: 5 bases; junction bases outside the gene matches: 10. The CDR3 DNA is TGCAGTGCCGGCGGAGCGGGGGGGTTCCACAATGAGCAGTTCTTC. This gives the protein CSAGGAGGFHNEQFF.

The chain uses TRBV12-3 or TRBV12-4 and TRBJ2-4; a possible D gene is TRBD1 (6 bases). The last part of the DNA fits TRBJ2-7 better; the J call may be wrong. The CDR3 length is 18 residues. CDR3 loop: CASSFPLTGGRNFYEQYF. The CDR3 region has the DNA TGTGCCAGCAGCTTCCCGCTGACAGGAGGTAGGAATTTCTACGAGCAGTACTTC.

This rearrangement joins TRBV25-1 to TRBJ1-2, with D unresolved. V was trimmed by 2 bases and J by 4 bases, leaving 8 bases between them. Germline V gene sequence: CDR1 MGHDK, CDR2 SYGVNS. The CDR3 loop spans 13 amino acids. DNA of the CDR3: TGTGCCAGCAGTGAAAATAATGGCTATGGCTACACCTTC. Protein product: CASSENNGYGYTF.

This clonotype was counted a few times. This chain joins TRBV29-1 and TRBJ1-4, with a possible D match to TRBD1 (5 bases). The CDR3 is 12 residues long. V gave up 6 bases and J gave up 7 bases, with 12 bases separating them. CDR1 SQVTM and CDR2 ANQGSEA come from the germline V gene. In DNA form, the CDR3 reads TGCAGCGTGGGCAGGGCTGGTGAAAAACTGTTTTTT. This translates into CSVGRAGEKLFF.

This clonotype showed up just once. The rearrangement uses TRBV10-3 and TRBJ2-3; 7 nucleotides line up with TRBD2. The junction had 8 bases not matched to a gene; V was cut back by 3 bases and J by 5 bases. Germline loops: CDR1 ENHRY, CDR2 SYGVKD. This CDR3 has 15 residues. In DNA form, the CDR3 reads TGTGCCATCAGTGAAAGGGCGGGGGATCAAGATACGCAGTATTTT. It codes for CAISERAGDQDTQYF.

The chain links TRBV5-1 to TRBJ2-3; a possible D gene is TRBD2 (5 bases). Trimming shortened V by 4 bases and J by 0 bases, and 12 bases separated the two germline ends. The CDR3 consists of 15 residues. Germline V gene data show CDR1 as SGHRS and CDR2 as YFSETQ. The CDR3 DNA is TGCGCCAGCAGCCCCGGACTTGTCAGCACAGATACGCAGTATTTT. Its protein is CASSPGLVSTDTQYF.

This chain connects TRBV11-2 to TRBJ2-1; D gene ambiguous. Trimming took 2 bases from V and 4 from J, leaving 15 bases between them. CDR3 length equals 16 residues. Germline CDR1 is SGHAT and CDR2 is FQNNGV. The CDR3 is CASSLKSPMVYNEQFF. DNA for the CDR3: TGTGCCAGCAGCTTAAAAAGCCCTATGGTTTACAATGAGCAGTTCTTC.

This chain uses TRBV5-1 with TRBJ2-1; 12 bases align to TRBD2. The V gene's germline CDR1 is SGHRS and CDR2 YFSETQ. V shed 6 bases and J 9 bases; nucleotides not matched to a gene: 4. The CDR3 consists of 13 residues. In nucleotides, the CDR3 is TGCGCCAGCACAGGACTAGCGGGGTCTGAGCAGTTCTTC. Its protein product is CASTGLAGSEQFF.

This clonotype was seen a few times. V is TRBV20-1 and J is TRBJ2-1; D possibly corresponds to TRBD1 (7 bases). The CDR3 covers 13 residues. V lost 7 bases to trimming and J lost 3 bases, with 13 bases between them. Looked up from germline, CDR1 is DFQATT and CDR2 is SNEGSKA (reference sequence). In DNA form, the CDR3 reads TGCAGTGTCCAGGGGGGCCTCTACAATGAGCAGTTCTTC. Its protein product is CSVQGGLYNEQFF.

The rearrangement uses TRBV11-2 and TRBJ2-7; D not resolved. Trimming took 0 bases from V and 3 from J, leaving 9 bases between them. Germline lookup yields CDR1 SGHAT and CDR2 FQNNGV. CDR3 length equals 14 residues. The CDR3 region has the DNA TGTGCCAGCAGCTTAGAAACAGTGGACTACGAGCAGTACTTC. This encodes CASSLETVDYEQYF.

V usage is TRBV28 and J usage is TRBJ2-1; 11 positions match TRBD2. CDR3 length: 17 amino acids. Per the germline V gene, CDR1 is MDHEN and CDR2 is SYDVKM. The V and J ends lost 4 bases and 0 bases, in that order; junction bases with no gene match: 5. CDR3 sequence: CASSSGTSGHSYNEQFF. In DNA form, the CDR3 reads TGTGCCAGCAGTTCGGGGACTAGCGGACACTCCTACAATGAGCAGTTCTTC. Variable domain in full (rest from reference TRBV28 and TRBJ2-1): DVKVTQSSRYLVKRTGEKVFLECVQDMDHENMFWYRQDPGLGLRLIYFSYDVKMKEKGDIPEGYSVSREKKERFSLILESASTNQTSMYLCASSSGTSGHSYNEQFFGPGTRLTVL.

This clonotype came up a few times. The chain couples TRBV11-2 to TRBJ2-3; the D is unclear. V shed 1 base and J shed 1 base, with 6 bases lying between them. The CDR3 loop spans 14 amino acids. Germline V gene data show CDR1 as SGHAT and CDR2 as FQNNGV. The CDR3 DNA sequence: TGTGCCAGCAGCTTAGGCGTTCGCACAGATACGCAGTATTTT. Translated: CASSLGVRTDTQYF.

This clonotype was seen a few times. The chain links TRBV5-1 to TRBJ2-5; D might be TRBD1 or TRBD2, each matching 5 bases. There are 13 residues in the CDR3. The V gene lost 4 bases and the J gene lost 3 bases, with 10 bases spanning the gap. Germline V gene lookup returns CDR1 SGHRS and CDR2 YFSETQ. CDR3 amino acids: CASSHQGEETQYF. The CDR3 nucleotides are TGCGCCAGCAGCCATCAGGGAGAAGAGACCCAGTACTTC.

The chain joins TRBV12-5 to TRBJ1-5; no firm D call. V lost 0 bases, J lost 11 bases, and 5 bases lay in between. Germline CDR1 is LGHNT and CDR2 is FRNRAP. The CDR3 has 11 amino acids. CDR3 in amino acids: CASGLVKAQHF. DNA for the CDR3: TGTGCTAGTGGTTTGGTAAAAGCCCAGCATTTT.